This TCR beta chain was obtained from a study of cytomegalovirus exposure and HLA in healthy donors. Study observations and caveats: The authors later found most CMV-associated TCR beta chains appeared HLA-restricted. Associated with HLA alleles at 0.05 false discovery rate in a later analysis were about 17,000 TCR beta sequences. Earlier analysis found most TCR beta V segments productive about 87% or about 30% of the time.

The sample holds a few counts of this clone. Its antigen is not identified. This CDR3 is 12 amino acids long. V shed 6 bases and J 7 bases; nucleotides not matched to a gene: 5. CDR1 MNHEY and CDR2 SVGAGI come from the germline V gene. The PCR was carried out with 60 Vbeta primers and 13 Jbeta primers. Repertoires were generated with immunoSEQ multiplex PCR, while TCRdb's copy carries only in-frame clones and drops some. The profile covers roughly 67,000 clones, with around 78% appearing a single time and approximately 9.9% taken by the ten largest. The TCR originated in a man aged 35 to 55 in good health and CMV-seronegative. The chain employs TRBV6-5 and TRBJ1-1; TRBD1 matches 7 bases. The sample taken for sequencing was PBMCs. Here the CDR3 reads CASRPQGNEAFF. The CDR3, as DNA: TGTGCCAGCAGACCACAGGGGAATGAAGCTTTCTTT.